Here is one TCR beta chain with its context. Its cognate antigen is unknown. A much bigger clone sits one base away, suggesting this may be a read error. These data come from a study of T cells after yellow fever vaccination. Per the germline V gene, CDR1 is SEHNR and CDR2 is FQNEAQ (reference sequence). This CDR3 is 16 amino acids long. Overall study results and limits: It was a weaker secondary response, yet one that peaked faster, at day 5 versus 15. Abundant clonotypes (contaminants from the bulk population) could be present in FACS-sorted repertoires. Clones from primary vaccination mostly reappeared after the booster (around 97% CD4, 88% CD8). There was a small share of clonotypes that showed up in both the CD4 and CD8 compartments.

TCRdb re-analysed the 5' RACE reads in MiXCR, keeping a single row per CDR3 protein. Among some 130,000 distinct CDR3 sequences listed, less than 8.5% were seen once. The TCR sequence derives from a man in his thirties or forties who received the YFV17D yellow fever vaccine. The gene calls are TRBV7-9 and TRBJ2-1; 10 bases are shared with TRBD2. Specimen: CD4+ T cells sorted from PBMCs, collected 10 days after the yellow fever booster vaccination. This CDR3 reads CACSSLTSGTYNEQFF. CDR3 nucleotide sequence: TGTGCCTGCAGCTCCCTCACTAGCGGGACCTACAATGAGCAGTTCTTC. The variable domain in full, completed from reference TRBV7-9 and TRBJ2-1, reads DTGVSQNPRHKITKRGQNVTFRCDPISEHNRLYWYRQTLGQGPEFLTYFQNEAQLEKSRLLSDRFSAERPKGSFSTLEIQRTEQGDSAMYLCACSSLTSGTYNEQFFGPGTRLTVL.